This entry features one TCR beta chain sequence. As yet, its antigen is unknown. This entry comes from a study of OX40 agonist ivuxolimab in advanced cancers. Any history of autoimmune disease or systemic immunosuppression disqualified patients. J was trimmed by 6 bases and V by 2 bases; bases with no gene match: 5. Germline values: CDR1 SNHLY, CDR2 FYNNEI. The CDR3 runs to 15 residues. Method: immunoSEQ multiplex PCR; TCRdb's copy keeps in-frame clones and lacks some. The table records roughly 61,000 clones, roughly 92% of them present only once. Study-level findings and limits: Both blood CD4+ and CD8+ T cells showed clonal growth by week 6 at 0.1 to 3.0 mg/kg. In general, CD8+ T cells held more expanded clones than CD4+ did, on average. Some of the nonresponding patients also showed low levels of normalized T-cell clonal expansion.

Material: CD4+ or CD8+ T cells sorted from blood, obtained in a trial of the OX40 agonist ivuxolimab. The rearrangement uses TRBV2 and TRBJ2-1; 9 nucleotides match TRBD2. This TCR came from an adult with an advanced solid tumor such as melanoma, head and neck, liver or kidney cancer. Here the CDR3 DNA reads TGTGCCAGCAGTGAAAGTCTAGCGGGGAGCAATGAGCAGTTCTTC. This translates into CASSESLAGSNEQFF.